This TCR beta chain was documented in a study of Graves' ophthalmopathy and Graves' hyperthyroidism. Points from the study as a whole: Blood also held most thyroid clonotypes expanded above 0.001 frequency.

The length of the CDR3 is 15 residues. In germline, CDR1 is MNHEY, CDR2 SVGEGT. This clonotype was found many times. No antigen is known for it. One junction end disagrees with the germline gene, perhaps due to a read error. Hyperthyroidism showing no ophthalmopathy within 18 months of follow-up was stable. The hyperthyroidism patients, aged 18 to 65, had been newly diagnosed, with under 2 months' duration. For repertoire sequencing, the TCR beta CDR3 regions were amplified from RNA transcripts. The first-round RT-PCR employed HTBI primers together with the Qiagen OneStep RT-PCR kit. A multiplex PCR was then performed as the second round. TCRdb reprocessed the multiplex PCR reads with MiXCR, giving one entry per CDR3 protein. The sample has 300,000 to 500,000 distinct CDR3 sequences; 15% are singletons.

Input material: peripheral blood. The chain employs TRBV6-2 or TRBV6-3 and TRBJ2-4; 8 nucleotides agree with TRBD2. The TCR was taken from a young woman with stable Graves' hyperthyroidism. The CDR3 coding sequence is TGTGCCAGCAGCCGTAGCGGGGCCGCCAAAAACATTAAGTACTTC. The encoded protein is CASSRSGAAKNIKYF.